The source of this T cell receptor beta chain is a study of T-cell memory formation after mild COVID-19. The study, taken as a whole, reports: Contracting CD4+ clones lay largely in CM and EM, with CD8+ ones residing in EMRA.

Details on this clonotype: Its antigen is unidentified.

Germline assignment: CDR1 KGHDR and CDR2 SFDVKD. V was clipped by 6 bases and J by 4 bases, with 11 bases between them. The CDR3 covers 13 residues. Constant-segment primers served in 5'RACE that generated TCR alpha and TCR beta cDNA libraries bearing sample barcodes and UMIs. TCRdb itself ran the 5' RACE reads through MiXCR, one entry per CDR3 protein. The sample yields almost 550,000 distinct CDR3 sequences, roughly 20% seen once. The clonotype comes from an adult woman who had mild COVID-19 (a few samples of this study predate the infection). Cell type and time point are not known. The source material was PBMCs or a T cell subset sorted from them (not recorded which). V is TRBV24-1 and J is TRBJ2-5; D possibly corresponds to TRBD1 (7 bases). The CDR3 sequence: CATSPQGGETQYF. The CDR3 bases are TGTGCCACCAGTCCCCAGGGGGGAGAGACCCAGTACTTC.